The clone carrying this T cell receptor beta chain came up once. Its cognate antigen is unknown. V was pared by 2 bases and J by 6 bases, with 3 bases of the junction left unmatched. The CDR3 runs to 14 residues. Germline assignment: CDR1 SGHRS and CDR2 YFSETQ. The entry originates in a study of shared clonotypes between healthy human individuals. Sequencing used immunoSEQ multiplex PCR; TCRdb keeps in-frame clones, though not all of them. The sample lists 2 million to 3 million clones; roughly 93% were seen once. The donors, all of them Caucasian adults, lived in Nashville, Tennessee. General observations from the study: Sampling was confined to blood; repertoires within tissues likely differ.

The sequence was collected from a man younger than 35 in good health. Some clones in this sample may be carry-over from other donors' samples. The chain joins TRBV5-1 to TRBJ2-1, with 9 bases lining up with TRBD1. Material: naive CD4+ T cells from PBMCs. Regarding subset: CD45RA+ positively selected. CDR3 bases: TGCGCCAGCAGCTTCGGGACAGGGTTCAATGAGCAGTTCTTC. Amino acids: CASSFGTGFNEQFF.